These 27 T cell receptor beta chains came from one sample sequenced in a study of blood T cells in healthy people across ages. Alongside a J-beta primer mix, a sample-barcoded 5' primer served in a second PCR lasting about 7 to 12 cycles. TCRdb re-called the 5' RACE reads with MiXCR, one entry per CDR3 protein. The data hold about 720,000 distinct CDR3 sequences, with 22% observed a single time. Specimen: blood. The receptors derive from a man in his 70s in good health.

CDR3 sequence reads: CSVDRATMNTEAFF. The CDR3 DNA is TGCAGCGTTGACAGGGCCACCATGAACACTGAAGCTTTCTTT. The gene calls are TRBV29-1 and TRBJ1-1; a possible D gene is TRBD1 (5 bases). V was trimmed by 3 bases and J by 0 bases, leaving 11 bases between them. The CDR3 runs 14 residues. Germline assignment: CDR1 SQVTM and CDR2 ANQGSEA.

The chain combines TRBV6-2 or TRBV6-3 with TRBJ2-1; TRBD2 matches at 10 bases. The germline gives CDR1 MNHEY, CDR2 SVGEGT. There are 15 residues in the CDR3. Losses at the gene ends were 5 bases for V and 8 bases for J; bases not matched to a gene: 9. DNA of the CDR3: TGTGCCAGCAGTACCCTAGCGGGGGTCAGGGATGAGCAGTTCTTC. It translates to CASSTLAGVRDEQFF.

In this sample, this clonotype turned up a few times. CDR3 sequence: CASSLVVAEAFF. In DNA form, the CDR3 reads TGTGCCAGCAGCTTAGTGGTGGCTGAAGCTTTCTTT. The chain carries TRBV7-9 and TRBJ1-1; D uncertain. The CDR3 consists of 12 residues. V was pared by 1 base and J by 6 bases, with 6 bases between. Germline V CDR1 and CDR2: SEHNR, FQNEAQ (reference sequence).

A few counts support this clonotype. The chain combines TRBV20-1 with TRBJ2-1; 7 nucleotides match TRBD1. The germline CDR1 and CDR2 sequences are DFQATT and SNEGSKA (reference sequence). CDR3 length: 14 amino acids. V lost 4 bases and J lost 4; bases outside the gene matches: 7. The CDR3, as DNA: TGCAGTGCTATTAGGACAGGCCGTTACAATGAGCAGTTCTTC. Its protein product is CSAIRTGRYNEQFF.

A few counts support this clonotype. The rearrangement joins TRBV24-1 to TRBJ2-5; tentatively, D is TRBD2 (5 bases). The DNA end lines up better with TRBJ2-1; the J call may be wrong. The CDR3 totals 13 residues. Looked up from germline, CDR1 is KGHDR and CDR2 is SFDVKD. The CDR3, as DNA: TGTGCCACCAGTGGCCCGGACTCGGCTGAGCAGTTCTTC. It codes for CATSGPDSAEQFF.

This clonotype was detected a few times. The V gene is TRBV15, the J gene TRBJ2-1, with 7 bases that match TRBD2. The germline V gene has CDR1 LNHNV and CDR2 YYDKDF (reference sequence). The CDR3 runs 14 residues. The V segment lost 6 bases and the J segment 5 bases; nucleotides outside the gene matches: 7. The CDR3 region has the DNA TGTGCCACCAGTGGGGGGGGTAACGACAATGAGCAGTTCTTC. It encodes CATSGGGNDNEQFF.

This clonotype appeared a few times. The chain recombines TRBV20-1 with TRBJ2-1; D is ambiguous. This CDR3 spans 16 amino acids. Trimming left V 1 base short and J 2 bases short, with 15 bases between. CDR1 and CDR2 (germline): DFQATT, SNEGSKA (reference sequence). CDR3 in amino acids: CSARVIGRGTYNEQFF. The CDR3 DNA follows: TGCAGTGCTAGAGTTATCGGTCGCGGCACCTACAATGAGCAGTTCTTC.

On this clonotype itself: The junction shows a germline mismatch at one end, possibly a read error. This sequence joins TRBV6-1 and TRBJ2-5; possibly TRBD1 for D (6 bases). This CDR3 has 14 residues. The V gene's germline CDR1 is MNHNS and CDR2 SASEGT. DNA for the CDR3: TGTGCCAGCAGTGAAACCTTGGGACAAGAGGCCCAGTACTTC. This gives the protein CASSETLGQEAQYF.

This clonotype was detected only a few times. This chain links TRBV2 with TRBJ2-1; possible D gene TRBD2, 6 bases. CDR3 length: 14 residues. From germline, CDR1 is SNHLY and CDR2 FYNNEI. V dropped 10 bases and J dropped 1 base, with 14 bases sitting between them. The chain's CDR3 is CATGEGRSYNEQFF. The CDR3 region has the DNA TGTGCCACGGGAGAGGGACGGTCCTACAATGAGCAGTTCTTC. Supplemented by reference TRBV2 and TRBJ2-1, the full variable domain reads EPEVTQTPSHQVTQMGQEVILRCVPISNHLYFYWYRQILGQKVEFLVSFYNNEISEKSEIFDDQFSVERPDGSNFTLKIRSTKLEDSAMYFCATGEGRSYNEQFFGPGTRLTVL.

This chain connects TRBV28 to TRBJ2-7; 7 bases align to TRBD1. Germline values: CDR1 MDHEN, CDR2 SYDVKM. With 5 bases clipped from V and 4 bases from J, the junction kept 11 bases outside the gene matches. This CDR3 region has 15 residues. The CDR3 is CASSKLMTGSYEQYF. As DNA, the CDR3 is TGTGCCAGCAGTAAGCTCATGACAGGGTCATACGAGCAGTACTTC. The full variable domain, rest sourced from reference TRBV28 and TRBJ2-7, is DVKVTQSSRYLVKRTGEKVFLECVQDMDHENMFWYRQDPGLGLRLIYFSYDVKMKEKGDIPEGYSVSREKKERFSLILESASTNQTSMYLCASSKLMTGSYEQYFGPGTRLTVT.

The V call is TRBV3-1, the J call TRBJ2-5; 11 bases are a match to TRBD2. The V segment lost 1 base and the J segment 1 base; nucleotides outside the gene matches: 2. Germline V gene data show CDR1 as LGHDT and CDR2 as YNNKEL (reference sequence). This CDR3 contains 16 residues. The DNA for the CDR3 is TGTGCCAGCAGCCAAGGACTAGCGGGGATCCAAGAGACCCAGTACTTC. Protein product: CASSQGLAGIQETQYF.

This chain joins TRBV7-9 and TRBJ1-1; no firm D call. This CDR3 region has 14 residues. Trimming removed 2 bases from V and 4 bases from J, with 11 bases in between. CDR1 is SEHNR, CDR2 FQNEAQ, per germline (reference sequence). The CDR3 DNA reads TGTGCCAGCAGCTTAAGGGCAGCAACCACTGAAGCTTTCTTT. It yields the protein CASSLRAATTEAFF.

This clonotype was recorded a few times. This chain connects TRBV6-2 or TRBV6-3 to TRBJ1-4, with D maybe TRBD1 (5 bases). Trimming took 7 bases from V and 3 from J, leaving 12 bases between them. Germline loops: CDR1 MNHEY, CDR2 SVGEGT. This CDR3 spans 14 amino acids. DNA for the CDR3: TGTGCCAGCAAGGGGACGCTTCCTAATGAAAAACTGTTTTTT. Translation: CASKGTLPNEKLFF.

The chain is built from TRBV30 and TRBJ2-5, with D perhaps assigned TRBD1 or TRBD2 (5 bases each). This CDR3 has 15 amino acids. The germline CDR1 and CDR2 sequences are GTSNPN and SVGIG (reference sequence). Trimming took off 4 bases at V and 0 bases at J, with 15 bases between the two ends. CDR3 DNA sequence: TGTGCCTGGACTGTATCTCCGGGACACCAAGAGACCCAGTACTTC. Translated, it gives CAWTVSPGHQETQYF. Full variable domain (remainder filled in from reference TRBV30 and TRBJ2-5): SQTIHQWPATLVQPVGSPLSLECTVEGTSNPNLYWYRQAAGRGLQLLFYSVGIGQISSEVPQNLSASRPQDRQFILSSKKLLLSDSGFYLCAWTVSPGHQETQYFGPGTRLLVL.

The CDR3: CASSSSRDRGYEQYF. In DNA form, the CDR3 reads TGTGCCAGCAGCTCATCCCGGGACAGGGGTTACGAGCAGTACTTC. This sequence joins TRBV7-9 and TRBJ2-1; 10 bases line up with TRBD1. The end of the DNA is better explained by TRBJ2-7, so the J call may be wrong. This CDR3 comprises 15 residues. Germline-derived CDR1 and CDR2 are SEHNR and FQNEAQ (reference sequence).

In this sample, this clonotype turned up a few times. The chain uses TRBV30 and TRBJ1-5; tentative D call: TRBD1 (6 bases). The CDR3 is made up of 14 amino acids. Germline CDR1 reads GTSNPN; CDR2 reads SVGIG (reference sequence). The V gene lost 5 bases and the J gene lost 0 bases, with 11 bases spanning the gap. CDR3 nucleotides: TGTGCCTGGGACCAGGGGCTTAGCAATCAGCCCCAGCATTTT. The encoded protein is CAWDQGLSNQPQHF.

V and J are TRBV7-9 and TRBJ2-6, with D possibly TRBD1 on 6 matching bases. This CDR3 is built from 16 residues. The V end lost 5 bases, the J end lost 4 bases, and 15 bases lay between the germline ends. In germline, CDR1 is SEHNR, CDR2 FQNEAQ (reference sequence). The CDR3 coding sequence is TGTGCCAGCAGCCTCCAGGGGCCCCCAGGGGCCAACGTCCTGACTTTC. It encodes CASSLQGPPGANVLTF.

CDR3 DNA: TGTGCCAGCAGTTCCCCCGGGACAGATCTTGATACGCAGTATTTT. It yields the protein CASSSPGTDLDTQYF. The chain uses TRBV12-3 or TRBV12-4 and TRBJ2-3; TRBD1 aligns across 7 bases. The V segment lost 4 bases and the J segment 6 bases; nucleotides outside the gene matches: 10. This CDR3 comprises 15 residues.

The chain uses TRBV7-2 and TRBJ2-5, with D hard to call. The CDR3 is 13 residues long. CDR1 is SGHTA and CDR2 is FQGNSA in the germline V gene. V was cut by 1 base and J by 6 bases, with 9 bases left in between. The CDR3 DNA reads TGTGCCAGCAGCTTAGGGCAGGAACAGACCCAGTACTTC. Translation gives CASSLGQEQTQYF.

This clonotype was detected only a few times. This chain joins TRBV6-5 and TRBJ2-5; the match to TRBD2 covers 10 bases. The DNA end is a closer match to TRBJ2-1, so the J assignment may be wrong. There are 14 residues in the CDR3. Germline values: CDR1 MNHEY, CDR2 SVGAGI. The DNA of the CDR3 is TGTGCCAGCGCATCAGCGGGGGGGCCAAATGAGCAGTTCTTC. This codes for CASASAGGPNEQFF.

CDR3 bases: TGCAGTGCTAGAGATATAGCGGTTATCCAGTACTTC. This gives the protein CSARDIAVIQYF. The chain recombines TRBV20-1 with TRBJ2-5, with D perhaps TRBD2 (6 bases). Germline V gives CDR1 DFQATT, CDR2 SNEGSKA (reference sequence). The germline V and J ends were trimmed by 0 bases and 10 bases, with 12 bases remaining between them. The CDR3 has 12 amino acids.

This clonotype was picked up many times. Written as DNA, the CDR3 is TGTGCCAGCAGTTACTCCCGACAGGCAACTAATGAAAAACTGTTTTTT. Its protein product is CASSYSRQATNEKLFF. The V and J genes are TRBV6-5 and TRBJ1-4; the D gene is possibly TRBD1 (6 bases). Germline lookup yields CDR1 MNHEY and CDR2 SVGAGI. This CDR3 spans 16 amino acids. The V gene lost 0 bases and the J gene lost 0 bases, with 8 bases spanning the gap.

This sequence joins TRBV28 and TRBJ2-1, with D uncertain. The CDR3 has 14 amino acids. CDR1 MDHEN and CDR2 SYDVKM come from the germline V gene. V was trimmed by 1 base and J by 3 bases, leaving 7 bases between them. CDR3 sequence reads: CASSLFPDYNEQFF. The DNA of the CDR3 is TGTGCCAGCAGTTTATTTCCAGACTACAATGAGCAGTTCTTC.

This clonotype turned up a few times. The chain carries TRBV18 and TRBJ2-7; the match to TRBD1 covers 8 bases. The last part of the DNA fits TRBJ2-1 better; the J call may be wrong. The V gene's germline CDR1 is KGHSH and CDR2 LQKENI. The CDR3 spans 14 residues. CDR3 DNA: TGTGCCAGCTCTCGGACAGGGTCTAGCAATGAGCAGTTCTTC. Its translation: CASSRTGSSNEQFF.

V usage is TRBV12-3 or TRBV12-4 and J usage is TRBJ1-3; D is uncertain. This CDR3 has 14 residues. With 3 bases removed from V and 4 bases from J, the gap between germline ends came to 10 bases. DNA for the CDR3: TGTGCCAGCAGTTTGTCCGCACAGGGAAACACCATATATTTT. It specifies CASSLSAQGNTIYF.

Comment on this clonotype: The junction shows a germline mismatch at one end, possibly a read error. The chain links TRBV7-9 to TRBJ1-3; D remains unclear. CDR3 length: 17 residues. CDR1 is SEHNR, CDR2 FQNEAQ, per germline (reference sequence). Written as DNA, the CDR3 is TGTGCCAGCAGCCCCGAAAGGGTGCTCCGCTCTGGAAACGCCATATATTTT. Translated, it gives CASSPERVLRSGNAIYF.

The chain couples TRBV29-1 to TRBJ2-1; D remains ambiguous. There are 13 residues in the CDR3. V lost 4 bases and J 4 bases, leaving 11 bases between the germline ends. The germline V gene has CDR1 SQVTM and CDR2 ANQGSEA. The CDR3: CSVAPTPYNEQFF. The CDR3 DNA reads TGCAGCGTTGCTCCGACACCATACAATGAGCAGTTCTTC.